This T cell receptor beta chain is drawn from a study of blood T cell repertoires in COVID-19. Repertoires were generated with immunoSEQ multiplex PCR, while TCRdb's copy carries only in-frame clones and drops some. The sample holds approximately 360,000 clones, about 90% seen once. The TCR comes from a middle-aged man with acute or convalescent COVID-19. The sample comprised peripheral blood.

Here the CDR3 DNA reads TGTGCCAGCAGTTTAAGCCTAGCGGGAACCGGGGAGCTGTTTTTT. This sequence encodes CASSLSLAGTGELFF. The chain recombines TRBV28 with TRBJ2-2; 9 positions match TRBD2. From germline, CDR1 is MDHEN and CDR2 SYDVKM. The junction had 3 bases not matched to a gene; V was cut back by 2 bases and J by 5 bases. This CDR3 is built from 15 residues.